The 2 T cell receptor beta chains presented below share a single source sample, sequenced in a study of T cell responses to AZD1222 COVID-19 vaccine. The table came from immunoSEQ multiplex PCR; TCRdb's copy has only in-frame clones and leaves some out. The sample includes about 110,000 clones, about 93% of them seen just once. The input for sequencing was peripheral blood, taken 28 days after the second AZD1222 dose. The receptor source for this set is an adult who received the AZD1222 COVID-19 vaccine.

The chain carries TRBV28 and TRBJ1-6; D is undetermined. The CDR3 sequence is 14 residues long. V was trimmed by 6 bases and J by 5 bases, leaving 11 bases between them. Per germline, CDR1 MDHEN and CDR2 SYDVKM. In DNA, the CDR3 is TGTGCCAGCAGCCCCCCCGGGGATAATTCACCCCTCCACTTT. The encoded protein is CASSPPGDNSPLHF.

This chain connects TRBV30 to TRBJ1-1; D remains ambiguous. The CDR3 contains 13 residues. Germline loops: CDR1 GTSNPN, CDR2 SVGIG (reference sequence). Trimming took 4 bases from V and 1 from J, leaving 10 bases between them. In DNA, the CDR3 is TGTGCCTGGATTCGGTCTAGGAACACTGAAGCTTTCTTT. Encoded protein: CAWIRSRNTEAFF.